These 21 T cell receptor beta chains were all obtained from the same sample, sequenced in a study of regulatory T cells in long-lasting Graves disease (dated by TCRdb to the early 2020s). The library relied on multiplex PCR. For sequencing, an Illumina HiSeq 4000 was employed. iRepertoire HTBI primers and Arm-PCR amplification of CDR3 regions were used to construct TCR beta libraries. Starting from the raw public reads, TCRdb applied fastp trimming at Q25, assembled clones with MiXCR and retained in-frame beta chains. Records with the same CDR3 protein are collapsed into one entry carrying the most frequent genes and DNA. The sample includes 680,000 or so distinct CDR3 sequences, with roughly 15% observed a single time. The ten largest make up about 17% of the sample. Taken with the paper, the label for time point translates to: newly diagnosed GD, antithyroid drugs for less than 3 months. For both TCR sequencing and RNA sequencing, RNA was extracted from PBMCs in TRIzol.

This sample was also put to use in a study of T cells in Graves' hyperthyroidism and ophthalmopathy.

This sample comprised peripheral blood mononuclear cells (PBMCs), obtained at new diagnosis, from a patient treated with antithyroid drugs. The origin of the receptors is a woman aged 25 to 39 with Graves disease. Donor details come from another sample of the same person, matched by shared clones.

This chain uses TRBV29-1 with TRBJ2-7; 15 bases are a match to TRBD2. This CDR3 is built from 14 residues. In germline, CDR1 is SQVTM, CDR2 ANQGSEA. V dropped 6 bases and J dropped 4; count of bases not matched to a gene: 4. CDR3 bases: TGCAGCGTCATCGGGACTAGCGGGAGGTACGAGCAGTACTTC. Amino acids: CSVIGTSGRYEQYF.

This clonotype was observed many times. The chain is built from TRBV7-2 and TRBJ2-5; D may be TRBD1 or TRBD2 (5 bases each). Germline CDR1 is SGHTA and CDR2 is FQGNSA. Trimming left V 5 bases short and J 2 bases short, with 18 bases between. The CDR3 covers 16 residues. The CDR3 protein is CASSPGYGGEQETQYF. The CDR3 DNA follows: TGTGCCAGCAGCCCGGGGTATGGGGGAGAACAAGAGACCCAGTACTTC.

This clonotype was counted a few times. The chain uses TRBV20-1 and TRBJ1-1; 11 bases align to TRBD1. The CDR3 has 14 residues. Germline V lookup: CDR1 DFQATT, CDR2 SNEGSKA (reference sequence). CDR3 coding DNA: TGCAAAGGGACAGGGGGATCGGGCGACACTGAAGCTTTCTTT. Protein product: CKGTGGSGDTEAFF.

The table lists this clonotype with many counts. The rearrangement links TRBV20-1 to TRBJ2-5, with unresolved D. This CDR3 has 14 residues. The V end lost 4 bases, the J end lost 0 bases, and 12 bases lay between the germline ends. Germline CDR1 and CDR2: DFQATT and SNEGSKA (reference sequence). The CDR3 sequence: CSAKRMGYQETQYF. For the CDR3, the DNA is TGCAGTGCTAAACGGATGGGATACCAAGAGACCCAGTACTTC.

Only one count was recorded for this clonotype. A much larger clonotype is one base distant, so this may be a read error. The rearrangement uses TRBV6-1 and TRBJ2-3; D gene ambiguous. Germline CDR1 MNHNS, CDR2 SASEGT. The CDR3 totals 16 residues. Trimming stripped 2 bases from V and 0 bases from J, with 12 bases between. CDR3 protein: CASSERGQASTDTQYF. The CDR3 DNA reads as TGTGCCAGCAGTGAAAGAGGCCAAGCTAGCACAGATACGCAGTATTTT.

This clonotype was detected many times. The chain uses TRBV7-9 and TRBJ2-6; TRBD1 is a possible D gene (6 bases). V lost 0 bases and J 2 bases, leaving 8 bases between the germline ends. The CDR3 is 16 amino acids. Germline assignment: CDR1 SEHNR and CDR2 FQNEAQ (reference sequence). The CDR3 DNA sequence: TGTGCCAGCAGCTTAGCACAGGGAACTGGGGCCAACGTCCTGACTTTC. It is translated as CASSLAQGTGANVLTF.

Concerning this clonotype itself: A much larger clone is a single base away; this may be a read error. CDR3 sequence reads: CASSLFTDRARSDTQYF. CDR3 nucleotides: TGTGCCAGCAGTCTTTTCACAGACAGGGCGCGGTCAGATACGCAGTATTTT. The rearrangement uses TRBV7-9 and TRBJ2-3, with TRBD1 matching 7 bases. V lost 6 bases and J lost 4; bases outside the gene matches: 16. The CDR3 has 17 amino acids. The germline V gene has CDR1 SEHNR and CDR2 FQNEAQ (reference sequence).

This clonotype appeared a few times. The chain couples TRBV20-1 to TRBJ2-1, with D perhaps matching TRBD1 (5 bases). The ends were cut back, 4 bases at V and 7 bases at J, with 17 bases in the middle. The CDR3 sequence is 14 residues long. Germline CDR1 is DFQATT and CDR2 is SNEGSKA (reference sequence). In DNA, the CDR3 is TGCAGTGCTAATACCAGGGTGAGGCGGAATGAGCAGTTCTTC. Its protein product is CSANTRVRRNEQFF.

About this clonotype: Just one base apart from a much larger clone, this may be a read error. The chain uses TRBV6-9 and TRBJ2-7; 7 nucleotides agree with TRBD1. The V and J ends lost 3 bases and 3 bases, in that order; junction bases with no gene match: 5. The CDR3 sequence is 14 residues long. Looked up from germline, CDR1 is MNHGY and CDR2 is SVAAGI. CDR3 protein: CASSYLQGIYEQYF. CDR3 bases: TGTGCCAGCAGTTACTTACAGGGGATCTACGAGCAGTACTTC.

This clonotype was counted at least ten times. This chain links TRBV5-1 with TRBJ2-7; the D is unclear. V was shortened by 5 bases and J by 1 base, with 16 bases between the two germline ends. CDR1 SGHRS and CDR2 YFSETQ come from the germline V gene. The CDR3 spans 15 residues. The CDR3 DNA sequence: TGCGCCAGCAGGGGTAAGGGAAGAGTGTCCTACGAGCAGTACTTC. It is translated as CASRGKGRVSYEQYF.

With regard to this clonotype: One base away lies a much larger clone, so this may be a sequencing read error. The chain couples TRBV6-1 to TRBJ1-4; D is possibly TRBD1 (5 bases). Germline V gives CDR1 MNHNS, CDR2 SASEGT. CDR3 length: 14 amino acids. In nucleotides, the CDR3 is TGTGCCAGCAGTGTGGTCGGGGGTAATGAAAAACTGTCTTTT. Protein product: CASSVVGGNEKLSF.

This clonotype was observed many times. This chain connects TRBV28 to TRBJ1-1; D call uncertain. The V gene's germline CDR1 is MDHEN and CDR2 SYDVKM. V lost 9 bases to trimming and J lost 14 bases, with 13 bases between them. The CDR3 spans 9 residues. CDR3 protein: CASGLPLFF. CDR3 sequence (DNA): TGTGCCAGTGGTCTTCCTCTGTTCTTT.

This clonotype was seen repeatedly, ten times or more. This sequence joins TRBV3-1 and TRBJ1-5, with D hard to call. The length of the CDR3 is 15 residues. Germline lookup yields CDR1 LGHDT and CDR2 YNNKEL (reference sequence). Trimming left V 2 bases short and J 4 bases short, with 12 bases between. The CDR3 region is CASSQTPGENQPQHF. As DNA, the CDR3 is TGTGCCAGCAGCCAAACTCCAGGTGAGAATCAGCCCCAGCATTTT.

The table lists this clonotype with a few counts. The chain is built from TRBV5-6 and TRBJ2-5; D tentatively fits TRBD1 or TRBD2 (5 bases each). Germline V gene sequence: CDR1 SGHDT, CDR2 YYEEEE. Trimming shortened V by 4 bases and J by 7 bases, and 17 bases separated the two germline ends. The CDR3 length is 14 residues. Here the CDR3 DNA reads TGTGCCAGCAGCCTCGGGACGGGTAAGAGGACCCAGTACTTC. It codes for CASSLGTGKRTQYF. Full variable domain (remainder filled in from reference TRBV5-6 and TRBJ2-5): DAGVTQSPTHLIKTRGQQVTLRCSPKSGHDTVSWYQQALGQGPQFIFQYYEEEERQRGNFPDRFSGHQFPNYSSELNVNALLLGDSALYLCASSLGTGKRTQYFGPGTRLLVL.

This clonotype was recorded at least ten times. This chain uses TRBV10-3 with TRBJ1-1; D remains unclear. There are 13 residues in the CDR3. Germline V gives CDR1 ENHRY, CDR2 SYGVKD. The germline V and J ends were trimmed by 6 bases and 1 base, with 9 bases remaining between them. The CDR3 spells CAIRLDQNTEAFF. CDR3 in DNA: TGTGCCATCAGGCTCGACCAGAACACTGAAGCTTTCTTT.

In this sample, this clonotype turned up a few times. The CDR3 nucleotides read TGTGCCAGCAGCGTAGAGGGGGGCTCAACAGATACGCAGTATTTT. Translated, it gives CASSVEGGSTDTQYF. The V call is TRBV9, the J call TRBJ2-3, with D possibly being TRBD1 or TRBD2 (6 bases each). The CDR3 sequence is 15 residues long. Germline assignment: CDR1 SGDLS and CDR2 YYNGEE. V was pared by 0 bases and J by 3 bases, with 11 bases between.

V gene TRBV20-1 combines with J gene TRBJ2-7; 7 bases agree with TRBD1. The CDR3 spans 13 residues. CDR1 is DFQATT and CDR2 is SNEGSKA in the germline V gene (reference sequence). Trimming at V came to 5 bases and at J to 2 bases, leaving 6 bases not matched to a gene. The CDR3 sequence: CSASGQDTYEQYF. The CDR3 DNA sequence: TGCAGTGCTTCTGGACAGGACACCTACGAGCAGTACTTC.

This clonotype was detected only a few times. The chain is built from TRBV5-1 and TRBJ2-5, with D uncertain. The V gene lost 0 bases and the J gene lost 5 bases, with 17 bases spanning the gap. The CDR3 loop spans 16 amino acids. From germline, CDR1 is SGHRS and CDR2 YFSETQ. The CDR3 nucleotides are TGCGCCAGCAGCTTGGTTCGGCAGGCCGTTCGGGAGACCCAGTACTTC. Translation: CASSLVRQAVRETQYF. Variable domain in full (rest from reference TRBV5-1 and TRBJ2-5): KAGVTQTPRYLIKTRGQQVTLSCSPISGHRSVSWYQQTPGQGLQFLFEYFSETQRNKGNFPGRFSGRQFSNSRSEMNVSTLELGDSALYLCASSLVRQAVRETQYFGPGTRLLVL.

The chain carries TRBV18 and TRBJ2-7, with TRBD1 matching over 8 bases. V lost 6 bases to trimming and J lost 2 bases; unmatched junction nucleotides: 12. Per germline, CDR1 KGHSH and CDR2 LQKENI. The CDR3 extends over 16 amino acids. CDR3 region: CASSQLSGQGPYEQYF. The DNA for the CDR3 is TGTGCCAGCTCCCAACTTAGTGGACAGGGTCCCTACGAGCAGTACTTC. The full variable domain, in which reference TRBV18 and TRBJ2-7 provide the parts outside the CDR3, is NAGVMQNPRHLVRRRGQEARLRCSPMKGHSHVYWYRQLPEEGLKFMVYLQKENIIDESGMPKERFSAEFPKEGPSILRIQQVVRGDSAAYFCASSQLSGQGPYEQYFGPGTRLTVT.

V gene TRBV11-2 combines with J gene TRBJ2-7, with 9 nucleotides matching TRBD1. Germline CDR1 reads SGHAT; CDR2 reads FQNNGV. The CDR3 runs to 16 residues. J gave up 7 bases and V 6 bases, and 16 bases lay outside the gene matches. CDR3: CASSPILVQGAGEQYF. The CDR3 bases are TGTGCCAGCAGTCCAATACTGGTACAGGGGGCAGGTGAGCAGTACTTC.

This clonotype came up a few times. Compared with germline, one end of the junction differs, possibly owing to a read error. V is TRBV4-2 and J is TRBJ2-7, with 10 bases fitting TRBD1. The CDR3 totals 14 residues. Germline loops: CDR1 LGHNA, CDR2 YNFKEQ. CDR3 DNA sequence: TGTGCCAGCAGTCGGGACAGGGGCTCCGACGAGCAGTACTTC. Protein sequence: CASSRDRGSDEQYF.